A single sample gave rise to the 25 T cell receptor beta chains below, sequenced in a study of early T cells in non-severe SARS-CoV-2 infection. MiXCR, applied by TCRdb to the 5' RACE reads, yields one record per CDR3 protein. The table includes around 47,000 distinct CDR3 sequences, around 10% detected once. Input material: whole blood. All receptors derive from an adult who was a healthcare worker with PCR-confirmed SARS-CoV-2 infection or an uninfected control (not recorded which).

This clonotype was counted at least ten times. The chain carries TRBV14 and TRBJ1-2; D is unclear. CDR1 and CDR2 from the germline V gene are SGHDN and FVKESK. This CDR3 has 13 residues. The V end lost 3 bases, the J end lost 6 bases, and 11 bases lay between the germline ends. Here the CDR3 reads CASSHTTTHGYTF. CDR3 in DNA: TGTGCCAGCAGCCACACAACAACGCATGGCTACACCTTC.

The chain joins TRBV6-5 to TRBJ2-6; 8 nucleotides align to TRBD1. This CDR3 has 16 residues. J gave up 1 base and V 7 bases, and 6 bases lay outside the gene matches. Per germline, CDR1 MNHEY and CDR2 SVGAGI. The CDR3 sequence: CASTRTGTSGANVLTF. The CDR3 DNA sequence: TGTGCCAGCACCAGGACAGGGACTTCTGGGGCCAACGTCCTGACTTTC.

As to this clonotype: A much larger clonotype is one base distant, so this may be a read error. The rearrangement links TRBV7-2 to TRBJ1-1; TRBD1 might be the D (5 bases). Looked up from germline, CDR1 is SGHTA and CDR2 is FQGNSA. The CDR3 consists of 14 residues. CDR3 residues: CAGSLRGFGTEAFF. Here the CDR3 DNA reads TGTGCCGGCAGCTTAAGGGGATTCGGCACTGAAGCTTTCTTT. Together with reference TRBV7-2 and TRBJ1-1, the CDR3 gives the full variable domain: GAGVSQSPSNKVTEKGKDVELRCDPISGHTALYWYRQSLGQGLEFLIYFQGNSAPDKSGLPSDRFSAERTGGSVSTLTIQRTQQEDSAVYLCAGSLRGFGTEAFFGQGTRLTVV.

This clonotype was seen at least ten times. J is TRBJ2-4 and V is TRBV12-3 or TRBV12-4, with D possibly called TRBD1 or TRBD2 (7 bases each). Between the trimmed V and J ends, which lost 7 bases and 8 bases, there was a span of 18 bases. This CDR3 region has 14 residues. CDR3 loop: CASTQGGTVDIQYF. Here the CDR3 DNA reads TGTGCCAGCACCCAGGGGGGGACAGTGGACATTCAGTACTTC.

This clonotype has just a few counts. The V gene is TRBV7-9, the J gene TRBJ2-2; D gene ambiguous. The germline CDR1 and CDR2 sequences are SEHNR and FQNEAQ (reference sequence). This CDR3 region has 18 residues. V lost 3 bases to trimming and J lost 5 bases, with 22 bases between them. The CDR3 nucleotides are TGTGCCAGCAGCTTGGGTAGAACGGCTAATTCTGAAACCGGGGAGCTGTTTTTT. As protein: CASSLGRTANSETGELFF.

This sequence joins TRBV20-1 and TRBJ2-1, with 7 bases fitting TRBD2. CDR1 is DFQATT, CDR2 SNEGSKA, per germline (reference sequence). The CDR3 spans 14 residues. The V segment lost 6 bases and the J segment 5 bases; nucleotides outside the gene matches: 10. The chain's CDR3 is CSALGLAEHNEQFF. The CDR3 bases are TGCAGTGCCCTGGGGCTAGCGGAGCACAATGAGCAGTTCTTC.

This clonotype appeared a few times. The gene calls are TRBV7-9 and TRBJ2-5; TRBD2 aligns across 7 bases. Germline CDR1 is SEHNR and CDR2 is FQNEAQ (reference sequence). The CDR3 consists of 15 residues. J lost 5 bases, V lost 5 bases, and 11 bases had no gene match. Written as DNA, the CDR3 is TGTGCCAGCAGCCTCTTGGGGGAGGGCCGCGAGACCCAGTACTTC. Protein sequence: CASSLLGEGRETQYF.

This clonotype was seen a few times. V is TRBV20-1 and J is TRBJ2-2, with D possibly matching TRBD2 (6 bases). The CDR3 runs 14 residues. The germline V and J ends were trimmed by 3 bases and 1 base, with 9 bases remaining between them. Germline V gene lookup returns CDR1 DFQATT and CDR2 SNEGSKA (reference sequence). The CDR3 region is CSASGSGNTGELFF. The CDR3 DNA follows: TGCAGTGCTAGCGGTAGCGGGAACACCGGGGAGCTGTTTTTT.

This clonotype has ten or more counts. This chain connects TRBV2 to TRBJ1-3; TRBD1 might be the D (5 bases). CDR1 and CDR2 from the germline V gene are SNHLY and FYNNEI. V lost 6 bases to trimming and J lost 0 bases, with 9 bases between them. CDR3 size: 14 residues. The CDR3: CASSRGSSGNTIYF. Written as DNA, the CDR3 is TGTGCCAGCAGCCGGGGGAGCTCTGGAAACACCATATATTTT.

This clonotype was seen repeatedly, ten times or more. The chain joins TRBV12-3 or TRBV12-4 to TRBJ2-1, with a weak D call TRBD2 (5 bases). Trimming shortened V by 7 bases and J by 5 bases, and 12 bases separated the two germline ends. This CDR3 is built from 13 residues. This CDR3 reads CASTPGLNNEQFF. Written as DNA, the CDR3 is TGTGCCAGCACTCCGGGGTTGAACAATGAGCAGTTCTTC.

This clonotype was observed many times. The V and J genes are TRBV18 and TRBJ2-7; D may be TRBD1 or TRBD2 (6 bases each). The germline V gene encodes CDR1 KGHSH and CDR2 LQKENI. The length of the CDR3 is 16 residues. V was shortened by 3 bases and J by 2 bases, with 17 bases between the two germline ends. CDR3 DNA sequence: TGTGCCAGCTCACCGATCGGGGGCATCGCAACCTACGAGCAGTACTTC. It specifies CASSPIGGIATYEQYF.

This clonotype was seen at least ten times. The chain couples TRBV20-1 to TRBJ2-2; possible D gene TRBD2, 7 bases. The V gene's germline CDR1 is DFQATT and CDR2 SNEGSKA (reference sequence). There are 19 residues in the CDR3. The V gene lost 1 base and the J gene lost 3 bases, with 24 bases spanning the gap. The CDR3 here is CSARGPGGGGMLDTGELFF. In nucleotides, the CDR3 is TGCAGTGCTAGAGGGCCCGGCGGGGGCGGGATGTTGGACACCGGGGAGCTGTTTTTT.

This clonotype was observed many times. The chain uses TRBV12-3 or TRBV12-4 and TRBJ1-1; no definite D call. V lost 1 base and J lost 1, with 4 bases in between. The CDR3 totals 13 residues. The CDR3 loop is CASSLGRNTEAFF. CDR3 nucleotides: TGTGCCAGCAGTTTAGGCAGGAACACTGAAGCTTTCTTT.

Sample share makes this clonotype medium-sized. The V and J genes are TRBV24-1 and TRBJ2-2; 9 bases are shared with TRBD1. The V and J ends lost 5 bases and 2 bases, in that order; junction bases with no gene match: 5. The CDR3 is 16 amino acids. The germline gives CDR1 KGHDR, CDR2 SFDVKD. Here the CDR3 reads CATSAAGQGNTGELFF. Written as DNA, the CDR3 is TGTGCCACCAGTGCCGCGGGACAGGGAAACACCGGGGAGCTGTTTTTT.

This clonotype appeared many times. The chain combines TRBV5-5 with TRBJ2-7; no definite D call. This CDR3 has 14 amino acids. Between the trimmed V and J ends, which lost 4 bases and 3 bases, there was a span of 14 bases. CDR1 SGHKS and CDR2 YYEKEE come from the germline V gene (reference sequence). The CDR3 DNA is TGTGCCAGCAGCCGGCAGGTCGGAAACTACGAGCAGTACTTC. It yields the protein CASSRQVGNYEQYF. The full variable domain, its missing parts supplied by reference TRBV5-5 and TRBJ2-7, is DAGVTQSPTHLIKTRGQQVTLRCSPISGHKSVSWYQQVLGQGPQFIFQYYEKEERGRGNFPDRFSARQFPNYSSELNVNALLLGDSALYLCASSRQVGNYEQYFGPGTRLTVT.

The chain links TRBV7-2 to TRBJ2-5; no definite D call. Looked up from germline, CDR1 is SGHTA and CDR2 is FQGNSA. CDR3 length: 12 residues. The ends were cut back, 1 base at V and 4 bases at J, with 4 bases in the middle. The CDR3 sequence: CASSLGIETQYF. The CDR3 coding sequence is TGTGCCAGCAGCTTAGGAATAGAGACCCAGTACTTC. Together with reference TRBV7-2 and TRBJ2-5, the CDR3 gives the full variable domain: GAGVSQSPSNKVTEKGKDVELRCDPISGHTALYWYRQSLGQGLEFLIYFQGNSAPDKSGLPSDRFSAERTGGSVSTLTIQRTQQEDSAVYLCASSLGIETQYFGPGTRLLVL.

This clonotype was counted ten times or more. The rearrangement joins TRBV5-1 to TRBJ1-1; D possibly corresponds to TRBD1 (5 bases). Germline V lookup: CDR1 SGHRS, CDR2 YFSETQ. This CDR3 contains 15 residues. Trimming took 0 bases from V and 3 from J, leaving 12 bases between them. The CDR3 bases are TGCGCCAGCAGCTTGGGGCGAAGGGGCGACACTGAAGCTTTCTTT. Amino acids: CASSLGRRGDTEAFF.

This clonotype was counted at least ten times. V is TRBV20-1 and J is TRBJ1-6, with D maybe TRBD1 (5 bases). Trimming shortened V by 2 bases and J by 2 bases, and 10 bases separated the two germline ends. Germline loops: CDR1 DFQATT, CDR2 SNEGSKA (reference sequence). The CDR3 contains 15 residues. As DNA, the CDR3 is TGCAGTGCTAGATTTGGGGGTGCCTATAATTCACCCCTCCACTTT. Encoded protein: CSARFGGAYNSPLHF.

This clonotype was counted at least ten times. The rearrangement uses TRBV4-1 and TRBJ1-5, with TRBD1 matching 7 bases. The CDR3 is 17 residues long. With V trimmed by 2 bases and J by 0 bases, 7 bases remained unmatched. CDR1 and CDR2 from the germline V gene are MGHRA and YSYEKL. The CDR3 loop is CASSQPFRGDSNQPQHF. The DNA for the CDR3 is TGCGCCAGCAGCCAACCATTCAGGGGGGATAGCAATCAGCCCCAGCATTTT.

In this sample, this clonotype turned up many times. The V and J genes are TRBV5-1 and TRBJ2-3, with 8 nucleotides matching TRBD2. The CDR3 covers 15 residues. Germline CDR1 is SGHRS and CDR2 is YFSETQ. Losses at the gene ends were 1 base for V and 3 bases for J; bases not matched to a gene: 4. The chain's CDR3 is CASSLSGSPTDTQYF. CDR3 coding DNA: TGCGCCAGCAGCTTGAGCGGGAGTCCAACAGATACGCAGTATTTT. Together with reference TRBV5-1 and TRBJ2-3, the CDR3 gives the full variable domain: KAGVTQTPRYLIKTRGQQVTLSCSPISGHRSVSWYQQTPGQGLQFLFEYFSETQRNKGNFPGRFSGRQFSNSRSEMNVSTLELGDSALYLCASSLSGSPTDTQYFGPGTRLTVL.

In its sample, this clonotype was seen many times. The chain recombines TRBV6-6 with TRBJ1-6; no clear D. The CDR3 is 15 residues long. Germline V gene sequence: CDR1 MNHNY, CDR2 SVGAGI (reference sequence). V lost 7 bases and J 4 bases, leaving 14 bases between the germline ends. Here the CDR3 reads CASKLRSGYNSPLHF. For the CDR3, the DNA is TGTGCCAGCAAGCTCAGATCGGGTTATAATTCACCCCTCCACTTT.

The chain joins TRBV5-4 to TRBJ1-2, with TRBD1 identical over 8 bases. Trimming at V came to 4 bases and at J to 4 bases, leaving 6 bases not matched to a gene. The germline gives CDR1 SGHNT, CDR2 YYREEE (reference sequence). The length of the CDR3 is 14 residues. CDR3 loop: CASSPDRVAYGYTF. In nucleotides, the CDR3 is TGTGCCAGCAGCCCGGACAGGGTCGCCTATGGCTACACCTTC.

This clonotype turned up a few times. The chain couples TRBV28 to TRBJ2-7; 7 positions match TRBD2. The CDR3 loop spans 14 amino acids. The germline CDR1 and CDR2 sequences are MDHEN and SYDVKM. V shed 5 bases, J shed 6 bases, and the junction held 10 bases outside the gene matches. For the CDR3, the DNA is TGTGCCAGCAGTACCAGTGACCGGGAGGCCGAGCAGTACTTC. It is translated as CASSTSDREAEQYF.

This clonotype was counted only a few times. The J gene is TRBJ1-5, the V gene TRBV7-3, with 7 bases matching TRBD1. This CDR3 is 17 amino acids long. With 1 base clipped from V and 5 bases from J, the junction kept 11 bases outside the gene matches. Germline V gene data show CDR1 as SGHTA and CDR2 as FQGTGA. CDR3 amino acids: CASSLNPFGTADQPQHF. The DNA for the CDR3 is TGTGCCAGCAGCTTAAATCCTTTCGGGACAGCAGATCAGCCCCAGCATTTT. Full variable domain (missing parts from reference TRBV7-3 and TRBJ1-5): GAGVSQTPSNKVTEKGKYVELRCDPISGHTALYWYRQSLGQGPEFLIYFQGTGAADDSGLPNDRFFAVRPEGSVSTLKIQRTERGDSAVYLCASSLNPFGTADQPQHFGDGTRLSIL.

The sample holds a few counts of this clonotype. The CDR3 is CASSPGRSAYEQYF. The CDR3 DNA is TGTGCCAGCAGTCCGGGCCGATCGGCCTACGAGCAGTACTTC. This rearrangement joins TRBV27 to TRBJ2-7; D is ambiguous. CDR1 MNHEY and CDR2 SMNVEV come from the germline V gene (reference sequence). Trimming shortened V by 5 bases and J by 2 bases, and 13 bases separated the two germline ends. This CDR3 is built from 14 residues.